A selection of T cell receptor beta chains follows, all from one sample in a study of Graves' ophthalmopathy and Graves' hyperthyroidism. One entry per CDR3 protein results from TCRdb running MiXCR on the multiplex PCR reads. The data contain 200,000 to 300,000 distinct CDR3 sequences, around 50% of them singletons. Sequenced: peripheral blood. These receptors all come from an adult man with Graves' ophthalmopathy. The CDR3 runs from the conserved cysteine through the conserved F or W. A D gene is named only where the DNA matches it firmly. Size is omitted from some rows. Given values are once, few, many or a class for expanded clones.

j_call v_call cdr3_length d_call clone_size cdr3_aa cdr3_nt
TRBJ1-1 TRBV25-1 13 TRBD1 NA CASTPGGVTEAFF TGTGCCAGCACCCCAGGGGGAGTGACTGAAGCTTTCTTT
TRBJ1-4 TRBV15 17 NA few CATSRDSTVLANEKLFF TGTGCCACCAGCAGAGATTCGACAGTACTAGCTAATGAAAAACTGTTTTTT
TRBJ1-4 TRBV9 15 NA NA CASSVGAATNEKLFF TGTGCCAGCAGCGTAGGGGCAGCAACTAATGAAAAACTGTTTTTT
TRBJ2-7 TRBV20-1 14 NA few CSALGASAQGEQYF TGCAGTGCCCTAGGGGCTAGCGCCCAAGGGGAGCAGTACTTC
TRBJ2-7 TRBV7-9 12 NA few CASSPNDYEQYF TGTGCCAGCAGCCCGAACGACTACGAGCAGTACTTC
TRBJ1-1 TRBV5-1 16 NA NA CASSLEGTRLGSEAFF TGCGCCAGCAGCTTGGAGGGGACAAGGCTGGGCTCTGAAGCTTTCTTT
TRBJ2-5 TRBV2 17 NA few CASSEPQRGGGQETQYF TGTGCCAGCAGTGAACCTCAAAGGGGAGGTGGGCAAGAGACCCAGTACTTC
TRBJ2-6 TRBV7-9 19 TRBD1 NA CASSKLDGTVTSGANVLTF TGTGCCAGCAGCAAATTAGACGGGACAGTCACTTCTGGGGCCAACGTCCTGACTTTC
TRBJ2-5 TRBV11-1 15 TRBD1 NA CASSLEGQYQETQYF TGTGCCAGCAGCTTAGAGGGACAGTACCAAGAGACCCAGTACTTC
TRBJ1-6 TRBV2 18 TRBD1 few CASSEAKRQGADNSPLHF TGTGCCAGCAGTGAAGCGAAGAGACAGGGGGCAGATAATTCACCCCTCCACTTT
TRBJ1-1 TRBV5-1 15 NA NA CASSLEGSRVTEAFF TGCGCCAGCAGCTTGGAGGGCAGTCGGGTCACTGAAGCTTTCTTT
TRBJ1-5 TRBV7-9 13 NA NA CASSQWLGDTQHF TGTGCCAGCAGCCAGTGGCTTGGGGACACCCAGCATTTT
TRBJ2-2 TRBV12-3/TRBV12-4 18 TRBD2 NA CASSFSSGSRGVAGELFF TGTGCCAGCAGTTTCTCTAGCGGGAGTCGAGGTGTTGCCGGGGAGCTGTTTTTT
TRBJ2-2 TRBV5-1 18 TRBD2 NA CASSLVDRGGRGTGELFF TGCGCCAGCAGCTTGGTCGATCGGGGGGGTCGTGGCACCGGGGAGCTGTTTTTT
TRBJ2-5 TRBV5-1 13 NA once CASRGLYQETQYF TGCGCCAGCAGGGGGCTGTACCAAGAGACCCAGTACTTC
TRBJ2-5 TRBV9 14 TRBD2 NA CASSVEGGEETQYF TGTGCCAGCAGCGTAGAGGGAGGGGAAGAGACCCAGTACTTC
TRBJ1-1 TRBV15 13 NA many CATSRGEDTEAFF TGTGCCACCAGTCGGGGGGAGGACACTGAAGCTTTCTTT
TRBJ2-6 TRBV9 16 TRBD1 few CASSATGVSGANVLTF TGTGCCAGCAGCGCTACAGGGGTCTCTGGGGCCAACGTCCTGACTTTC
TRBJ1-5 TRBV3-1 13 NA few CASSQTGNQPQHF TGTGCCAGCAGCCAAACGGGCAATCAGCCCCAGCATTTT
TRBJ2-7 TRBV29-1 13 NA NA CSVEGGISYEQYF TGCAGCGTTGAGGGCGGAATCTCCTACGAGCAGTACTTC
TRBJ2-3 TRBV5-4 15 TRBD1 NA CASSLGGGGTDTQYF TGTGCCAGCAGCTTGGGAGGGGGCGGCACAGATACGCAGTATTTT
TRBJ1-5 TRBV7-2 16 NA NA CASSQARGPPTQPQHF TGTGCCAGCAGCCAAGCGAGAGGGCCTCCGACTCAGCCCCAGCATTTT
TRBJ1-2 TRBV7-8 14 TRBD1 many CASSLGFRGDGYTF TGTGCCAGCAGCTTAGGTTTCAGGGGGGATGGCTACACCTTC
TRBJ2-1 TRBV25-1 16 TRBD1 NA CASSEIGTGLYNEQFF TGTGCCAGCAGTGAAATCGGGACAGGTCTCTACAATGAGCAGTTCTTC
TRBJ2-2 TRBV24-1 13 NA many CATSDLQYGELFF TGTGCCACCAGTGATTTGCAATACGGGGAGCTGTTTTTT
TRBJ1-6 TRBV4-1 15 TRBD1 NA CASSSPGQGFPPLHF TGCGCCAGCAGCTCTCCGGGACAGGGGTTTCCACCCCTCCACTTT
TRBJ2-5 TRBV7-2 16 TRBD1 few CASSLRARGRRETQYF TGTGCCAGCAGCCTGCGGGCCAGGGGGCGCCGGGAGACCCAGTACTTC
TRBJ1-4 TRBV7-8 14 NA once CASSDGRGYEKLFF TGTGCCAGCAGCGACGGTCGGGGATATGAAAAACTGTTTTTT
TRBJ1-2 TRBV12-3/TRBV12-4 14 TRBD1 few CASSFGTGRYGYTF TGTGCCAGCAGTTTCGGGACAGGGCGCTATGGCTACACCTTC
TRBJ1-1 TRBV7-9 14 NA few CASTPGGRGTEAFF TGTGCCAGCACCCCGGGAGGCAGAGGAACTGAAGCTTTCTTT
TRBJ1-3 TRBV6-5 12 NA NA CASIDSGNTIYF TGTGCCAGCATCGACTCTGGAAACACCATATATTTT
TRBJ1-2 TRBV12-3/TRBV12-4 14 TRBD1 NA CASNLYTRDRDYTF TGTGCCAGCAATCTATATACCCGGGACAGGGACTACACCTTC
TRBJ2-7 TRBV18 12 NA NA CASSPSTYEQYF TGTGCCAGCTCACCAAGTACCTACGAGCAGTACTTC
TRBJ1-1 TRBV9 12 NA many CASSVGGTEAFF TGTGCCAGCAGCGTGGGGGGGACTGAAGCTTTCTTT
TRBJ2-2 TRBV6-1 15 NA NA CASSGLPKNTGELFF TGTGCCAGCAGCGGTCTACCTAAGAACACCGGGGAGCTGTTTTTT
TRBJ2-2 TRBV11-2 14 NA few CASGGRLNTGELFF TGTGCCAGCGGTGGACGGCTAAACACCGGGGAGCTGTTTTTT
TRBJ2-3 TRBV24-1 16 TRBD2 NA CATSDTRLAPADTQYF TGTGCCACCAGTGATACCCGACTAGCTCCGGCAGATACGCAGTATTTT
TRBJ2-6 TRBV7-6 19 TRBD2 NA CASSLLAGVGATGANVLTF TGTGCCAGCAGCCTTCTAGCGGGAGTGGGGGCAACTGGGGCCAACGTCCTGACTTTC
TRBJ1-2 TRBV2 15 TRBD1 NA CASKGGGQGARGYTF TGTGCCAGCAAGGGGGGGGGACAGGGGGCGCGAGGCTACACCTTC
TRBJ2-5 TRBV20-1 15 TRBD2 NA CSARTLGLAEETQYF TGCAGTGCACGGACATTGGGACTAGCGGAAGAGACCCAGTACTTC
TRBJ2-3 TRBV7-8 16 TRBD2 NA CASSLSLAGATDTQYF TGTGCCAGCAGTTTAAGTCTAGCGGGAGCTACAGATACGCAGTATTTT
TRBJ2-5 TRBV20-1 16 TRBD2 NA CSARAGGGGTQETQYF TGCAGTGCTAGAGCAGGTGGGGGGGGAACCCAAGAGACCCAGTACTTC
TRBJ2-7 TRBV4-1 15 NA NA CASSQLDAAVDEQYF TGCGCCAGCAGCCAGTTAGACGCGGCTGTGGACGAGCAGTACTTC
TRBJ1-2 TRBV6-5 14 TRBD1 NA CASSESRGPYGYTF TGTGCCAGCAGTGAGTCAAGGGGGCCCTATGGCTACACCTTC
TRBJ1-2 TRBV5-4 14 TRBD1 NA CASSPSTGEYGYTF TGTGCCAGCAGTCCCTCGACAGGGGAGTATGGCTACACCTTC
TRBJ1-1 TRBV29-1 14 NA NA CSVASPQGNTEAFF TGCAGCGTTGCAAGCCCACAGGGGAACACTGAAGCTTTCTTT
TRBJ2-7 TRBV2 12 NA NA CASSGDPYEQYF TGTGCCAGCAGTGGCGATCCCTACGAGCAGTACTTC
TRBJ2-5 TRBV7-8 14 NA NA CASSQRGEQETQYF TGTGCCAGCAGCCAGCGAGGGGAGCAAGAGACCCAGTACTTC
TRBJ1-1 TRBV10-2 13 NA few CATSDGMNTEAFF TGCGCCACCTCGGATGGGATGAACACTGAAGCTTTCTTT